A single sample gave rise to the 26 T cell receptor beta chains below, sequenced in a study of beta chain features in type 1 diabetes. Reverse transcribing all isolated RNA meant expressed TCRB transcripts were sequenced. Libraries were prepared by immunoSEQ multiplex PCR; TCRdb keeps only in-frame clonotypes and omits some of them. Among some 350,000 clones listed, approximately 13% were seen once. Their recognized antigens are unknown. Whole-study findings and limits: TCRB CDR3 length was moderately but significantly reduced in all four CD4+ subsets of Type 1 diabetes patients.

The sequenced material came from naive CD4+ T cells from blood. The receptor source for this set is a woman aged 18-29 years with type 1 diabetes.

V gene TRBV9 combines with J gene TRBJ2-6, with 8 bases lining up with TRBD1. The CDR3 is 17 amino acids. Germline CDR1 SGDLS, CDR2 YYNGEE. Trimming cost V 4 bases and J 3 bases; bases outside gene matches: 9. This CDR3 is CASSSSGQGLGANVLTF. In DNA, the CDR3 is TGTGCCAGCAGCTCCTCAGGACAGGGACTTGGGGCCAACGTCCTGACTTTC.

This clone appeared a few times. This sequence joins TRBV6-6 and TRBJ1-2; TRBD1 is a possible D gene (6 bases). Trimming removed 7 bases from V and 4 bases from J, with 10 bases in between. CDR3 length: 12 amino acids. Germline V gene sequence: CDR1 MNHNY, CDR2 SVGAGI (reference sequence). In DNA, the CDR3 is TGTGCCAGCACAACAGGGAGCTATGGCTACACCTTC. This translates into CASTTGSYGYTF.

The gene calls are TRBV7-2 and TRBJ1-1; D remains unclear. The CDR3 consists of 13 residues. V lost 0 bases and J 6 bases, leaving 8 bases between the germline ends. Germline loops: CDR1 SGHTA, CDR2 FQGNSA. The CDR3 here is CASSLARSSEAFF. DNA of the CDR3: TGTGCCAGCAGCTTAGCTCGCAGTTCTGAAGCTTTCTTT.

The rearrangement joins TRBV19 to TRBJ2-4; maybe TRBD2 (6 bases). V dropped 4 bases and J dropped 2 bases, with 15 bases sitting between them. The germline V gene has CDR1 LNHDA and CDR2 SQIVND (reference sequence). This CDR3 is built from 16 residues. CDR3 region: CASSNGGIVTKNIQYF. CDR3 DNA sequence: TGTGCCAGTAGTAATGGAGGGATTGTAACCAAAAACATTCAGTACTTC.

The V and J genes are TRBV5-6 and TRBJ2-2, with D uncertain. The CDR3 consists of 19 residues. CDR1 and CDR2 (germline): SGHDT, YYEEEE. V lost 1 base, J lost 0 bases, and 19 bases lay in between. The CDR3 DNA is TGTGCCAGCAGCTTGAGGTTCCAACTGACACCTACGAACACCGGGGAGCTGTTTTTT. It specifies CASSLRFQLTPTNTGELFF.

V gene TRBV28 combines with J gene TRBJ2-7; 14 bases line up with TRBD2. This CDR3 has 19 amino acids. Germline CDR1 MDHEN, CDR2 SYDVKM. The V gene end was trimmed by 4 bases and the J gene end by 5 bases; junction bases not matched to a gene: 16. This CDR3 reads CASSWRPGTSGRGADEQYF. The CDR3 DNA is TGTGCCAGCAGTTGGCGGCCCGGGACTAGCGGGAGAGGGGCGGACGAGCAGTACTTC.

The V and J genes are TRBV28 and TRBJ1-2; 10 positions match TRBD1. The CDR3 extends over 14 amino acids. The V and J ends lost 7 bases and 4 bases, in that order; junction bases with no gene match: 6. Looked up from germline, CDR1 is MDHEN and CDR2 is SYDVKM. The CDR3 sequence is CASITTGGPYGYTF. The CDR3 DNA reads as TGTGCCAGCATTACGACAGGGGGCCCCTATGGCTACACCTTC.

In its sample, this clone was seen once. The chain links TRBV28 to TRBJ2-7; D might be TRBD2 (5 bases). CDR1 and CDR2 (germline): MDHEN, SYDVKM. V lost 2 bases to trimming and J lost 4 bases, with 18 bases between them. This CDR3 contains 16 residues. The CDR3 spells CASSLPSRGLGYEQYF. CDR3 DNA: TGTGCCAGCAGTTTACCTTCCCGTGGACTGGGGTACGAGCAGTACTTC.

This clone was seen a handful of times. The genes are TRBV5-1 and TRBJ2-7, with 14 bases matching TRBD2. Germline loops: CDR1 SGHRS, CDR2 YFSETQ. This CDR3 contains 15 residues. After removal of 4 bases from V and 2 bases from J, the junction contained 2 bases not matched to a gene. The CDR3 coding sequence is TGCGCCAGCAGCGAGGGACTAGCGGGAGCCTACGAGCAGTACTTC. Protein sequence: CASSEGLAGAYEQYF.

This chain connects TRBV5-4 to TRBJ1-4; 11 nucleotides agree with TRBD1. CDR3 length: 15 residues. The V segment lost 2 bases and the J segment 8 bases; nucleotides outside the gene matches: 5. CDR1 is SGHNT, CDR2 YYREEE, per germline (reference sequence). DNA of the CDR3: TGTGCCAGCAGCTTACCGGGACAGGGGGAGGAAAAACTGTTTTTT. Translated: CASSLPGQGEEKLFF.

This clone was found a few times. This rearrangement joins TRBV5-1 to TRBJ2-3; weak D call: TRBD1 (6 bases). The V end lost 5 bases, the J end lost 4 bases, and 11 bases lay between the germline ends. The CDR3 has 13 residues. CDR1 and CDR2 (germline): SGHRS, YFSETQ. This CDR3 is CASRYRAADTQYF. DNA of the CDR3: TGCGCCAGCAGGTACAGGGCTGCAGATACGCAGTATTTT.

The sample holds a few counts of this clone. The chain has TRBV5-1 and TRBJ1-1, with TRBD1 as a possible D gene (6 bases). Per the germline V gene, CDR1 is SGHRS and CDR2 is YFSETQ. Trimming removed 8 bases at V and 4 bases at J, with 12 bases between. The CDR3 sequence is 12 residues long. The CDR3 loop reads CASQGTSTEAFF. The CDR3 nucleotides read TGCGCCAGTCAGGGGACAAGCACTGAAGCTTTCTTT.

The chain combines TRBV10-3 with TRBJ1-2; D remains ambiguous. This CDR3 contains 12 residues. Germline CDR1 is ENHRY and CDR2 is SYGVKD. The CDR3 DNA is TGTGGAACAGCGGAGGCCTCCTATGGCTACACCTTC. Protein: CGTAEASYGYTF.

This clone was seen a few times. CDR3 DNA sequence: TGTGCCTGTTTGTCTGGGGGGAACTACGAGCAGTACTTC. It translates to CACLSGGNYEQYF. The chain joins TRBV30 to TRBJ2-7, with a weak D call TRBD2 (6 bases). CDR1 and CDR2 from the germline V gene are GTSNPN and SVGIG (reference sequence). The CDR3 totals 13 residues. Trimming removed 6 bases from V and 3 bases from J, with 15 bases in between.

This clone has more than one count but fewer than ten. This rearrangement joins TRBV7-2 to TRBJ2-3, with 7 bases that match TRBD2. This CDR3 spans 17 amino acids. With V trimmed by 5 bases and J by 4 bases, 15 bases remained unmatched. Looked up from germline, CDR1 is SGHTA and CDR2 is FQGNSA. CDR3 bases: TGTGCCAGCAGCCCGGCGGGCGGCGGGAGAGTGGCAGATACGCAGTATTTT. Amino acids: CASSPAGGGRVADTQYF.

This clone was seen a handful of times. The chain carries TRBV19 and TRBJ2-6; D is unclear. The ends were cut back, 4 bases at V and 2 bases at J, with 12 bases in the middle. The CDR3 is 16 residues long. Looked up from germline, CDR1 is LNHDA and CDR2 is SQIVND (reference sequence). The CDR3 bases are TGTGCCAGTAGTAGGGCAGGTTCGACTGGGGCCAACGTCCTGACTTTC. It yields the protein CASSRAGSTGANVLTF.

The rearrangement joins TRBV7-8 to TRBJ2-3; D call uncertain. The CDR3 has 12 amino acids. Germline loops: CDR1 SGHVS, CDR2 FQNEAQ. With 5 bases removed from V and 6 bases from J, the gap between germline ends came to 9 bases. In DNA form, the CDR3 reads TGTGCCAGCAGCCCACACACCGATACGCAGTATTTT. Translation: CASSPHTDTQYF. The full variable domain, rest sourced from reference TRBV7-8 and TRBJ2-3, is GAGVSQSPRYKVAKRGQDVALRCDPISGHVSLFWYQQALGQGPEFLTYFQNEAQLDKSGLPSDRFFAERPEGSVSTLKIQRTQQEDSAVYLCASSPHTDTQYFGPGTRLTVL.

The V and J genes are TRBV19 and TRBJ2-1; 9 nucleotides align to TRBD1. Germline assignment: CDR1 LNHDA and CDR2 SQIVND (reference sequence). V gave up 10 bases and J gave up 2 bases; unmatched junction bases: 21. This CDR3 region has 19 residues. Written as DNA, the CDR3 is TGTGCCACTTCCTCCGCCGGGACAGGGCGTCTAGCGGCCTACAATGAGCAGTTCTTC. Its protein product is CATSSAGTGRLAAYNEQFF. Drawing the rest from reference TRBV19 and TRBJ2-1, the complete variable domain is DGGITQSPKYLFRKEGQNVTLSCEQNLNHDAMYWYRQDPGQGLRLIYYSQIVNDFQKGDIAEGYSVSREKKESFPLTVTSAQKNPTAFYLCATSSAGTGRLAAYNEQFFGPGTRLTVL.

The sample holds a few counts of this clone. The chain joins TRBV25-1 to TRBJ2-1; TRBD2 matches at 14 bases. Germline CDR1 and CDR2: MGHDK and SYGVNS. The V segment lost 10 bases and the J segment 6 bases; nucleotides outside the gene matches: 8. This CDR3 has 15 residues. The CDR3 spells CATPSGLAGANEQFF. CDR3 sequence (DNA): TGTGCCACACCATCGGGACTAGCGGGAGCCAATGAGCAGTTCTTC.

V usage is TRBV30 and J usage is TRBJ2-3; D perhaps matches TRBD2 (6 bases). V shed 2 bases and J shed 5 bases, with 14 bases lying between them. The CDR3 covers 14 residues. Germline lookup yields CDR1 GTSNPN and CDR2 SVGIG (reference sequence). CDR3 coding DNA: TGTGCCTGGAGTAGGAGGGCCTTCATAGATACGCAGTATTTT. Amino acids: CAWSRRAFIDTQYF.

The CDR3 reads CNVRGRGETQYF. The CDR3 bases are TGCAACGTGCGGGGACGAGGAGAGACCCAGTACTTC. The chain links TRBV29-1 to TRBJ2-5, with a possible D match to TRBD2 (6 bases). Germline CDR1 reads SQVTM; CDR2 reads ANQGSEA. The CDR3 contains 12 residues.

This clone was seen a handful of times. The rearrangement joins TRBV6-5 to TRBJ2-3; TRBD2 might be the D (5 bases). V lost 2 bases and J 8 bases, leaving 5 bases between the germline ends. The CDR3 consists of 11 residues. Germline CDR1 MNHEY, CDR2 SVGAGI. CDR3 DNA: TGTGCCAGCAGTTACGGAGGTACGCAGTATTTT. Protein sequence: CASSYGGTQYF.

This clone was observed a few times. The chain employs TRBV5-4 and TRBJ2-5; D gene unclear. The CDR3 runs to 12 residues. V was pared by 1 base and J by 5 bases, with 6 bases between. CDR1 and CDR2 from the germline V gene are SGHNT and YYREEE (reference sequence). CDR3 region: CASSLYYETQYF. CDR3 DNA: TGTGCCAGCAGCTTGTATTATGAGACCCAGTACTTC.

This clone appeared a few times. In DNA form, the CDR3 reads TGTGCCAGCGGGCCGGGACAGGGGACCTATGGCTACACCTTC. Translating it yields CASGPGQGTYGYTF. V usage is TRBV28 and J usage is TRBJ1-2, with 10 nucleotides matching TRBD1. CDR1 and CDR2 from the germline V gene are MDHEN and SYDVKM. J was trimmed by 4 bases and V by 8 bases; bases with no gene match: 7. This CDR3 contains 14 residues.

This clone was counted between two and nine times. The chain employs TRBV14 and TRBJ2-3; no definite D call. The CDR3 loop spans 12 amino acids. Trimming removed 4 bases from V and 0 bases from J, with 2 bases in between. Per the germline V gene, CDR1 is SGHDN and CDR2 is FVKESK. The CDR3 here is CASSPSTDTQYF. As DNA, the CDR3 is TGTGCCAGCAGCCCTAGCACAGATACGCAGTATTTT.

The V call is TRBV30, the J call TRBJ2-1; TRBD1 matches at 8 bases. V trimming: 4 bases; J trimming: 7 bases; junction bases outside the gene matches: 9. This CDR3 has 14 amino acids. Germline V gives CDR1 GTSNPN, CDR2 SVGIG (reference sequence). CDR3 amino acids: CAWTQGAAGNEQFF. The CDR3 nucleotides are TGTGCCTGGACGCAGGGGGCCGCGGGTAATGAGCAGTTCTTC.